The rows below give T cell receptor beta chains drawn from one sample of a study of cytomegalovirus exposure and HLA in healthy donors. Measured with immunoSEQ multiplex PCR; TCRdb has only the in-frame clones, and not every one. Here the sample spans 150,000 to 200,000 clones, roughly 80% being singletons. The sample consisted of PBMCs. These receptors all come from a man aged 50-60 years in good health and CMV-seronegative. CDR3s include the opening cysteine and the closing phenylalanine or tryptophan. The D gene is left open where the match is weak. The listing skips clone size in some rows; elsewhere it reads once, few, many or a size class.

>TRBV27|TRBJ2-1|.|.
CASSLFFGGISYNEQFF
TGTGCCAGCAGTTTATTTTTCGGAGGGATTTCCTACAATGAGCAGTTCTTC
>TRBV19|TRBJ1-1|once|.
CATYREGVNTEAFF
TGTGCCACCTACAGGGAGGGGGTCAACACTGAAGCTTTCTTT
>TRBV2|TRBJ1-2|once|.
CAGRGQGLGGYTF
TGTGCCGGAAGAGGGCAGGGACTCGGTGGCTACACCTTC
>TRBV19|TRBJ1-1|.|TRBD1
CASSITGEWTTEAFF
TGTGCCAGTAGTATAACAGGGGAGTGGACCACTGAAGCTTTCTTT
>TRBV18|TRBJ1-6|once|.
CASSPSRSSYNSPLHF
TGTGCCAGCTCACCCTCGAGGAGCTCCTATAATTCACCCCTCCACTTT
>TRBV7-2|TRBJ2-7|.|TRBD2
CASSPVAGGSYEQYF
TGTGCCAGCAGCCCTGTAGCGGGAGGTTCCTACGAGCAGTACTTC
>TRBV19|TRBJ2-7|.|.
CASSTLGTHTYEQYF
TGTGCCAGTAGTACACTGGGGACTCATACCTACGAGCAGTACTTC
>TRBV19|TRBJ1-4|.|.
CASSMGWGQGTTNEKLFF
TGTGCCAGTAGTATGGGCTGGGGGCAAGGCACAACTAATGAAAAACTGTTTTTT
>TRBV7-2|TRBJ2-7|.|TRBD2
CASSTPSGRGTPYEQYF
TGTGCCAGCAGCACCCCCTCGGGGCGGGGGACGCCCTACGAGCAGTACTTC
>TRBV7-9|TRBJ2-3|few|TRBD1
CASSRFTGGPTDTQYF
TGTGCCAGCAGCCGATTTACAGGGGGGCCCACAGATACGCAGTATTTT
>TRBV7-8|TRBJ2-5|.|.
CASSLGGQREAQYF
TGTGCCAGCAGCTTAGGAGGACAGCGAGAGGCCCAGTACTTC
>TRBV7-9|TRBJ2-1|.|TRBD2
CASSSAGTSGRYNEQFF
TGTGCCAGCAGTTCAGCCGGGACTAGCGGCAGATACAATGAGCAGTTCTTC
>TRBV19|TRBJ1-2|.|.
CASRGLGGDLNYGYTF
TGTGCCAGTAGGGGGTTGGGGGGAGACCTAAACTATGGCTACACCTTC
>TRBV7-2|TRBJ2-5|.|.
CASSLDISQTQYF
TGTGCCAGCAGCTTGGACATATCCCAGACCCAGTACTTC
>TRBV5-3|TRBJ1-5|.|TRBD1
CARSLGDRGSLAQPQHF
TGTGCCAGAAGCTTGGGAGACAGGGGGTCGTTGGCTCAGCCCCAGCATTTT
>TRBV4-1|TRBJ2-2|once|TRBD1
CASRRTGANTGELFF
TGCGCCAGCAGACGGACAGGGGCGAACACCGGGGAGCTGTTTTTT
>TRBV21-1|TRBJ1-2|few|.
CASSKELTIANYGYTF
TGTGCCAGCAGCAAAGAACTTACTATAGCTAACTATGGCTACACCTTC
>TRBV28|TRBJ1-4|.|.
CASSLSAGNEKLFF
TGTGCCAGCAGTTTATCGGCAGGAAATGAAAAACTGTTTTTT
>TRBV27|TRBJ2-5|.|TRBD2
CASSLYLAGGPETQYF
TGTGCCAGCAGTTTATACCTAGCGGGGGGGCCAGAGACCCAGTACTTC
>TRBV29-1|TRBJ1-1|.|TRBD1
CSVFGTDKRQGGTNTEAFF
TGCAGCGTTTTCGGGACGGACAAAAGACAGGGAGGAACGAACACTGAAGCTTTCTTT
>TRBV7-3|TRBJ2-1|.|.
CASSRTGMTYNEQFF
TGTGCCAGCAGCAGAACAGGGATGACGTACAATGAGCAGTTCTTC
>TRBV6-5|TRBJ1-1|.|TRBD1
CASWYPRGTEAFF
TGTGCCAGCTGGTACCCCAGGGGGACTGAAGCTTTCTTT
>TRBV9|TRBJ2-5|.|TRBD1
CASSVRQGAVETQYF
TGTGCCAGCAGCGTCCGGCAGGGGGCCGTAGAGACCCAGTACTTC
>TRBV5-6|TRBJ2-7|.|.
CASSLGAIARREQYF
TGTGCCAGCAGCTTGGGCGCTATAGCAAGGAGGGAGCAGTACTTC
>TRBV18|TRBJ2-2|.|.
CASSPGRTANTGELFF
TGTGCCAGCTCACCAGGACGGACAGCGAACACCGGGGAGCTGTTTTTT
>TRBV30|TRBJ1-1|.|TRBD1
CAWSPGQGRNTEAFF
TGTGCCTGGTCCCCGGGACAGGGGAGGAACACTGAAGCTTTCTTT
>TRBV5-1|TRBJ1-1|.|.
CASSSGSGTEAFF
TGCGCCAGCAGCTCGGGAAGTGGCACTGAAGCTTTCTTT
>TRBV4-2|TRBJ2-7|.|TRBD2
CASSQGLAGARPTDYEQYF
TGTGCCAGCAGCCAAGGACTAGCGGGGGCTCGACCGACCGATTACGAGCAGTACTTC
>TRBV5-1|TRBJ1-2|.|TRBD1
CASSLGFRDRVNYGYTF
TGCGCCAGCAGCTTGGGGTTCCGGGACAGGGTGAACTATGGCTACACCTTC
>TRBV12-1|TRBJ2-2|.|.
CASITGTSGRAGEDTGELFF
TGTGCCAGCATCACCGGGACTAGCGGGAGGGCCGGGGAAGACACCGGGGAGCTGTTTTTT
>TRBV7-3|TRBJ2-1|.|.
CASSQSGVRNEQFF
TGTGCCAGCAGCCAATCGGGGGTTAGGAATGAGCAGTTCTTC
>TRBV14|TRBJ2-5|many|.
CASSQDRKGAETQYF
TGTGCCAGCAGCCAAGATCGGAAGGGAGCCGAGACCCAGTACTTC
>TRBV7-6|TRBJ1-6|.|TRBD1
CASSWKPGQGPDSPLHF
TGTGCCAGCAGCTGGAAACCGGGACAGGGGCCCGATTCACCCCTCCACTTT
>TRBV28|TRBJ1-2|.|TRBD1
CASSLNSPGQGIGYTF
TGTGCCAGCAGTTTAAACTCACCGGGACAGGGTATCGGCTACACCTTC
>TRBV7-2|TRBJ2-2|.|.
CASRDSQNTGELFF
TGTGCCAGCCGCGACTCTCAAAACACCGGGGAGCTGTTTTTT
>TRBV18|TRBJ1-5|.|TRBD1
CASSPPGQGEGQPQHF
TGTGCCAGCTCACCACCTGGACAGGGGGAAGGTCAGCCCCAGCATTTT
>TRBV4-3|TRBJ2-2|.|.
CASSQDQDTGELFF
TGCGCCAGCAGCCAAGATCAGGACACCGGGGAGCTGTTTTTT
>TRBV7-9|TRBJ2-5|.|.
CASSSPRPPTQYF
TGTGCCAGCAGCTCCCCGCGTCCCCCGACCCAGTACTTC
>TRBV18|TRBJ2-7|once|TRBD1
CASSPLGTGTYEQYF
TGTGCCAGCTCACCACTCGGGACAGGGACCTACGAGCAGTACTTC
>TRBV6-6|TRBJ2-2|.|TRBD2
CATQRTSGSPGELFF
TGTGCCACTCAGAGGACTAGCGGGAGTCCCGGGGAGCTGTTTTTT
>TRBV27|TRBJ2-7|.|TRBD1
CASSTGTGFHEQYF
TGTGCCAGTTCTACCGGGACAGGTTTTCACGAGCAGTACTTC
>TRBV6-6|TRBJ2-2|.|TRBD2
CASSDTSGPNTGELFF
TGTGCCAGCAGCGATACTAGCGGGCCAAACACCGGGGAGCTGTTTTTT
>TRBV11-1|TRBJ1-4|.|TRBD1
CASSRNTGTGPNEKLFF
TGTGCCAGCAGCCGAAACACCGGGACAGGCCCGAATGAAAAACTGTTTTTT
>TRBV2|TRBJ1-2|.|.
CASSVGGKAGYTF
TGTGCCAGCAGTGTGGGAGGGAAGGCTGGCTACACCTTC
>TRBV19|TRBJ1-1|.|TRBD1
CASSPTGGTEAFF
TGTGCCAGTAGTCCGACAGGGGGGACTGAAGCTTTCTTT
>TRBV10-2|TRBJ2-7|once|.
CASRASSYEQYF
TGCGCCAGCAGAGCGAGCTCCTACGAGCAGTACTTC
>TRBV5-6|TRBJ1-1|few|.
CASSLAGTGNTEAFF
TGTGCCAGCAGCTTGGCTGGGACTGGGAACACTGAAGCTTTCTTT
>TRBV5-4|TRBJ2-7|.|TRBD2
CASGPTQTSGGVEEQYF
TGTGCCAGCGGACCTACTCAGACTAGCGGAGGGGTCGAGGAGCAGTACTTC